Presented here are 24 T cell receptor beta chains from one specimen sequenced in a study of OX40 agonist ivuxolimab in advanced cancers. Clones were sequenced by immunoSEQ multiplex PCR, and TCRdb holds only the in-frame ones, with some missing. Among more than 40,000 clones listed, 88% were seen once. The starting material was CD4+ or CD8+ T cells sorted from blood, obtained in a trial of the OX40 agonist ivuxolimab. The receptors come from an adult with an advanced solid tumor such as melanoma, head and neck, liver or kidney cancer.

The chain combines TRBV18 with TRBJ2-2, with TRBD1 matching over 8 bases. V gave up 1 base and J gave up 3 bases; unmatched junction bases: 4. Germline values: CDR1 KGHSH, CDR2 LQKENI. CDR3 size: 16 residues. The CDR3 nucleotides are TGTGCCAGCTCACCACGGACAGGGTTTGACACCGGGGAGCTGTTTTTT. Translated, it gives CASSPRTGFDTGELFF.

V is TRBV5-1 and J is TRBJ1-2, with no clear D. The germline V gene has CDR1 SGHRS and CDR2 YFSETQ. The V end was cut by 0 bases, the J end by 0 bases, with 6 bases between. This CDR3 comprises 14 residues. The CDR3, as DNA: TGCGCCAGCAGCTTGGAGATAGCTAACTATGGCTACACCTTC. It encodes CASSLEIANYGYTF.

This chain links TRBV6-6 with TRBJ2-7, with TRBD2 matching 9 bases. The CDR3 spans 14 residues. Looked up from germline, CDR1 is MNHNY and CDR2 is SVGAGI (reference sequence). V trimming: 11 bases; J trimming: 6 bases; junction bases outside the gene matches: 14. The CDR3: CAVRGGGASGEQYF. DNA of the CDR3: TGTGCCGTCAGGGGCGGGGGGGCCTCTGGCGAGCAGTACTTC.

The rearrangement links TRBV28 to TRBJ1-2; the D is unclear. This CDR3 has 13 amino acids. Per the germline V gene, CDR1 is MDHEN and CDR2 is SYDVKM. V was clipped by 5 bases and J by 4 bases, with 11 bases between them. CDR3: CASSPQKFYGYTF. CDR3 sequence (DNA): TGTGCCAGCAGTCCACAGAAATTCTATGGCTACACCTTC.

This chain links TRBV7-2 with TRBJ2-1; D is perhaps TRBD1 or TRBD2 (5 bases each). The germline V gene encodes CDR1 SGHTA and CDR2 FQGNSA. The CDR3 is made up of 14 amino acids. Between the trimmed V and J ends, which lost 8 bases and 2 bases, there was a span of 13 bases. In DNA, the CDR3 is TGTGCCAGCGCCCGGGACCGTACCTACAATGAGCAGTTCTTC. Its translation: CASARDRTYNEQFF.

This chain connects TRBV30 to TRBJ2-7, with 9 positions matching TRBD1. Trimming removed 5 bases from V and 0 bases from J; junction bases left unmatched: 8. Germline V lookup: CDR1 GTSNPN, CDR2 SVGIG (reference sequence). This CDR3 spans 15 amino acids. The CDR3 bases are TGTGCCTGGGGAGCCGGGACAGGGAGCTCCTACGAGCAGTACTTC. Translating gives CAWGAGTGSSYEQYF. Together with reference TRBV30 and TRBJ2-7, the CDR3 gives the full variable domain: SQTIHQWPATLVQPVGSPLSLECTVEGTSNPNLYWYRQAAGRGLQLLFYSVGIGQISSEVPQNLSASRPQDRQFILSSKKLLLSDSGFYLCAWGAGTGSSYEQYFGPGTRLTVT.

J is TRBJ1-1 and V is TRBV7-9; D gene ambiguous. Germline values: CDR1 SEHNR, CDR2 FQNEAQ (reference sequence). Trimming shortened V by 3 bases and J by 1 base, and 12 bases separated the two germline ends. The CDR3 extends over 15 amino acids. The CDR3 sequence: CASSFGSPENTEAFF. The CDR3 coding sequence is TGTGCCAGCAGCTTCGGCTCCCCGGAGAACACTGAAGCTTTCTTT.

The rearrangement uses TRBV18 and TRBJ1-1; D ambiguous. V was pared by 3 bases and J by 11 bases, with 13 bases between. This CDR3 spans 12 amino acids. Germline V gene data show CDR1 as KGHSH and CDR2 as LQKENI. CDR3 protein: CASSPESYNAFF. CDR3 DNA sequence: TGTGCCAGCTCACCTGAAAGTTACAACGCTTTCTTT.

V and J are TRBV27 and TRBJ2-2; 13 bases match TRBD2. V shed 6 bases and J 6 bases; nucleotides not matched to a gene: 13. The CDR3 extends over 18 amino acids. From germline, CDR1 is MNHEY and CDR2 SMNVEV (reference sequence). CDR3: CASSRLLLAGGPSGELFF. The DNA for the CDR3 is TGTGCCAGCAGCCGCCTACTACTAGCGGGAGGGCCTTCCGGGGAGCTGTTTTTT.

The chain recombines TRBV27 with TRBJ2-7; 13 positions match TRBD2. Unmatched junction bases numbered 5, after V lost 3 bases and J lost 6 bases. The CDR3 covers 15 residues. Germline V gene sequence: CDR1 MNHEY, CDR2 SMNVEV (reference sequence). The DNA of the CDR3 is TGTGCCAGCAGTTTCTCGGGACTAGCGGGGCTCGAGCAGTACTTC. It codes for CASSFSGLAGLEQYF.

The genes are TRBV6-4 and TRBJ2-7; 9 bases map to TRBD1. This CDR3 has 14 amino acids. The germline CDR1 and CDR2 sequences are MRHNA and SNTAGT. The trim removed 9 bases at V and 2 bases at J, leaving 8 bases unmatched. CDR3 protein: CARSTGQGPYEQYF. CDR3 sequence (DNA): TGTGCCAGATCGACGGGACAGGGACCCTACGAGCAGTACTTC.

The chain uses TRBV11-2 and TRBJ2-5; D is undetermined. V shed 0 bases and J shed 4 bases, with 0 bases lying between them. The length of the CDR3 is 11 residues. CDR1 SGHAT and CDR2 FQNNGV come from the germline V gene. DNA for the CDR3: TGTGCCAGCAGCTTAGAAGAGACCCAGTACTTC. This codes for CASSLEETQYF.

The chain uses TRBV4-1 and TRBJ1-2; 8 bases are shared with TRBD1. V lost 6 bases, J lost 3 bases, and 9 bases stayed unmatched. This CDR3 is 15 amino acids long. The germline V gene encodes CDR1 MGHRA and CDR2 YSYEKL. The CDR3 spells CASSPGQGGDYGYTF. The CDR3 DNA follows: TGCGCCAGCAGTCCCGGACAGGGAGGAGACTATGGCTACACCTTC.

The chain combines TRBV5-4 with TRBJ2-1; D uncertain. The V end was cut by 0 bases, the J end by 6 bases, with 13 bases between. Germline V CDR1 and CDR2: SGHNT, YYREEE (reference sequence). This CDR3 has 15 amino acids. The CDR3 DNA reads as TGTGCCAGCAGCTTGGGATCGTTTTCAATCAATGAGCAGTTCTTC. Its translation: CASSLGSFSINEQFF.

The genes are TRBV6-6 and TRBJ1-5; 8 positions match TRBD1. CDR3 length equals 16 residues. J was trimmed by 6 bases and V by 0 bases; bases with no gene match: 7. Germline V gives CDR1 MNHNY, CDR2 SVGAGI (reference sequence). CDR3 sequence: CASSYSTQGASQPQHF. CDR3 sequence (DNA): TGTGCCAGCAGTTACTCCACTCAGGGGGCAAGTCAGCCCCAGCATTTT.

This chain links TRBV30 with TRBJ1-1; 7 nucleotides match TRBD1. Germline CDR1 and CDR2: GTSNPN and SVGIG (reference sequence). The CDR3 runs to 15 residues. The J segment lost 0 bases and the V segment lost 1 base, leaving 5 bases of the junction unmatched. Here the CDR3 reads CAWSEQGLLNTEAFF. The CDR3, as DNA: TGTGCCTGGAGTGAACAGGGGCTCTTGAACACTGAAGCTTTCTTT.

The genes are TRBV5-4 and TRBJ1-2, with D possibly TRBD1 on 6 matching bases. V dropped 0 bases and J dropped 6 bases, with 9 bases sitting between them. The CDR3 is 13 residues long. Germline V gene sequence: CDR1 SGHNT, CDR2 YYREEE (reference sequence). The CDR3 region is CASSLERGDGYTF. The DNA for the CDR3 is TGTGCCAGCAGCTTGGAAAGGGGGGATGGCTACACCTTC.

The rearrangement joins TRBV11-3 to TRBJ2-7; possible D gene TRBD1, 6 bases. Germline-derived CDR1 and CDR2 are SGHNT and YENEEA. The CDR3 covers 12 residues. V was shortened by 5 bases and J by 4 bases, with 9 bases between the two germline ends. As DNA, the CDR3 is TGTGCCAGCAGCCGGACAGTTTACGAGCAGTACTTC. This sequence encodes CASSRTVYEQYF.

The chain uses TRBV7-8 and TRBJ1-2; D unresolved. Per germline, CDR1 SGHVS and CDR2 FQNEAQ. V dropped 1 base and J dropped 1 base, with 7 bases sitting between them. The CDR3 totals 14 residues. The CDR3 region has the DNA TGTGCCAGCAGCTTAGGTACCTTTAACTATGGCTACACCTTC. It yields the protein CASSLGTFNYGYTF.

The genes are TRBV11-2 and TRBJ1-2; TRBD1 matches 7 bases. Germline V lookup: CDR1 SGHAT, CDR2 FQNNGV. CDR3 length: 14 residues. V gave up 5 bases and J gave up 6 bases; unmatched junction bases: 9. CDR3 nucleotide sequence: TGTGCCAGCAGCCGGAGGCAGGGGGAGGATGGCTACACCTTC. Translating gives CASSRRQGEDGYTF.

This clone was picked up one time. The J gene is TRBJ1-1, the V gene TRBV10-3, with D perhaps TRBD1 (6 bases). Per the germline V gene, CDR1 is ENHRY and CDR2 is SYGVKD. The V and J ends lost 2 bases and 4 bases respectively, with 14 bases between them. CDR3 size: 15 residues. The chain's CDR3 is CAISENFGGRTEAFF. In DNA form, the CDR3 reads TGTGCCATCAGTGAGAATTTTGGGGGCCGCACTGAAGCTTTCTTT.

The chain links TRBV7-8 to TRBJ2-7, with D perhaps TRBD1 or TRBD2 (5 bases each). Trimming shortened V by 5 bases and J by 0 bases, and 17 bases separated the two germline ends. CDR1 is SGHVS and CDR2 is FQNEAQ in the germline V gene. CDR3 size: 16 residues. CDR3: CASSPSLAGTSYEQYF. CDR3 bases: TGTGCCAGCAGCCCCTCCCTGGCAGGGACCTCCTACGAGCAGTACTTC.

The chain employs TRBV6-5 and TRBJ2-7; D gene uncertain. V lost 2 bases to trimming and J lost 3 bases, with 11 bases between them. CDR1 and CDR2 (germline): MNHEY, SVGAGI. CDR3 length equals 14 residues. The CDR3 sequence is CASSYKGTIYEQYF. The CDR3 region has the DNA TGTGCCAGCAGTTACAAGGGAACGATCTACGAGCAGTACTTC.

The V and J genes are TRBV27 and TRBJ2-1; 9 nucleotides align to TRBD2. The V gene end was trimmed by 0 bases and the J gene end by 6 bases; junction bases not matched to a gene: 6. This CDR3 comprises 16 residues. CDR1 is MNHEY, CDR2 SMNVEV, per germline (reference sequence). The CDR3 nucleotides read TGTGCCAGCAGTTTATCCCCGGGACTAGCAGGCAATGAGCAGTTCTTC. Translated, it gives CASSLSPGLAGNEQFF.